This T cell receptor beta chain appears in the sequencing data of a study of blood T cell repertoires in COVID-19. Assay: immunoSEQ multiplex PCR; the TCRdb copy retains only in-frame clones and omits some. The sample records hundreds of thousands of clones, around 85% being singletons. The trim removed 3 bases at V and 4 bases at J, leaving 3 bases unmatched. The CDR3 spans 13 residues. Germline V lookup: CDR1 SGHAT, CDR2 FQNNGV. The recovered donors of Cohort 3 showed two negative PCRs, clearance, or symptom resolution. This clonotype originated in a man in his forties or fifties who had recovered from COVID-19. This chain connects TRBV11-2 to TRBJ2-7, with 7 positions matching TRBD1. The source material was PBMCs or T cells enriched from blood (not recorded which). Written as DNA, the CDR3 is TGTGCCAGCAGCTTGGGGACAGCGTACGAGCAGTACTTC. It encodes CASSLGTAYEQYF.